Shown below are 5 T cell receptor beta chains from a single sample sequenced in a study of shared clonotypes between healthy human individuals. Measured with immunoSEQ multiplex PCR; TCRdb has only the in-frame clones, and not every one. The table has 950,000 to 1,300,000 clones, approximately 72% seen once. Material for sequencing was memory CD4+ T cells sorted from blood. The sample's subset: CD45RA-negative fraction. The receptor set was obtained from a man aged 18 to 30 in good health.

The CDR3 reads CAIRGDRGLNTEAFF. The CDR3 DNA sequence: TGTGCCATCAGAGGGGACCGGGGACTGAACACTGAAGCTTTCTTT. The J gene is TRBJ1-1, the V gene TRBV10-3; D possibly corresponds to TRBD1 (5 bases). There are 15 residues in the CDR3. V lost 6 bases to trimming and J lost 0 bases, with 14 bases between them. The germline V gene encodes CDR1 ENHRY and CDR2 SYGVKD.

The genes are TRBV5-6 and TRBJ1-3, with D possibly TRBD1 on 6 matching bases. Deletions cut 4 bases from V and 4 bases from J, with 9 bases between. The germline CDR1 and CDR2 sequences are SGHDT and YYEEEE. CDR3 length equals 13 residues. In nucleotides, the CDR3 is TGTGCCAGCAGCCAAGACAGGGGAAACACCATATATTTT. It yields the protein CASSQDRGNTIYF.

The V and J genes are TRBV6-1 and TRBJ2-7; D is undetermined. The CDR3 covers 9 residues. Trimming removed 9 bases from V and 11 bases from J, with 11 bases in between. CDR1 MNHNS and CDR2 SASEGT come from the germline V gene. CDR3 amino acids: CARYKEKYF. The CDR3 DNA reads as TGTGCCAGGTACAAGGAAAAGTACTTC.

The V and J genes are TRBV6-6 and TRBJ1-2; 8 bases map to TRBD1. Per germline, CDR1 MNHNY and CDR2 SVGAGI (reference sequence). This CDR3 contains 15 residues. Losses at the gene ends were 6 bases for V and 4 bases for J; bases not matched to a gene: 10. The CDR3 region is CASSSRQGAVYGYTF. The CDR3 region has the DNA TGTGCCAGCAGCTCTCGTCAGGGGGCAGTCTATGGCTACACCTTC.

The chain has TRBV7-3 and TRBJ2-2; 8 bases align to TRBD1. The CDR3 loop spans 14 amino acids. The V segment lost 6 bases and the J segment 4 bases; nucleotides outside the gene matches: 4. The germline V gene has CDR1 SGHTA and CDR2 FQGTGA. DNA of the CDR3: TGTGCCAGCAGAGGACAGGGATCCACCGGGGAGCTGTTTTTT. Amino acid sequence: CASRGQGSTGELFF.